A single sample is the source of the 25 T cell receptor beta chains below, sequenced in a study of blood T cells in healthy people across ages. A sample-barcoded 5' primer and a J-beta primer mix were used in a second PCR of roughly 7 to 11 cycles. TCRdb itself ran the 5' RACE reads through MiXCR, one entry per CDR3 protein. This sample has more than 800,000 distinct CDR3 sequences; 25% to 30% occur once, and the top ten carry 15% to 20%. The sequenced sample was blood. These TCRs come from an elderly woman in good health.

This clonotype was counted many times. The chain couples TRBV7-2 to TRBJ2-2; 16 positions agree with TRBD2. The V and J ends lost 5 bases and 7 bases, in that order; junction bases with no gene match: 4. CDR1 and CDR2 (germline): SGHTA, FQGNSA. This CDR3 is 16 amino acids long. CDR3 DNA: TGTGCCAGCAGCCCGGGACTAGCGGGGGGGAGCGGGGAGCTGTTTTTT. As protein: CASSPGLAGGSGELFF. Combining the CDR3 with reference TRBV7-2 and TRBJ2-2 gives the whole variable domain GAGVSQSPSNKVTEKGKDVELRCDPISGHTALYWYRQSLGQGLEFLIYFQGNSAPDKSGLPSDRFSAERTGGSVSTLTIQRTQQEDSAVYLCASSPGLAGGSGELFFGEGSRLTVL.

This clonotype was found a few times. The V call is TRBV19, the J call TRBJ2-1; D remains ambiguous. This CDR3 is built from 15 residues. Germline V gene lookup returns CDR1 LNHDA and CDR2 SQIVND (reference sequence). Between the trimmed V and J ends, which lost 8 bases and 4 bases, there was a span of 18 bases. The CDR3 nucleotides read TGTGCCAGTCAGGCCTTGGCCAACGGATACAATGAGCAGTTCTTC. It codes for CASQALANGYNEQFF.

The chain recombines TRBV7-6 with TRBJ1-1; D is unresolved. The CDR3 consists of 15 residues. Germline lookup yields CDR1 SGHVS and CDR2 FNYEAQ. V was shortened by 5 bases and J by 0 bases, with 13 bases between the two germline ends. CDR3 sequence (DNA): TGTGCCAGCAGCCGCTCTGGCGGGATGAACACTGAAGCTTTCTTT. It specifies CASSRSGGMNTEAFF.

The CDR3 DNA follows: TGTGCCAGCAACTTAGTGGGCAGGAGATCTGGCAATGAGCAGTTCTTC. Protein product: CASNLVGRRSGNEQFF. The chain joins TRBV6-6 to TRBJ2-1; D uncertain. This CDR3 is 16 amino acids long. The V gene's germline CDR1 is MNHNY and CDR2 SVGAGI (reference sequence). Trimming took off 7 bases at V and 6 bases at J, with 22 bases between the two ends.

J is TRBJ2-1 and V is TRBV6-2 or TRBV6-3; 8 nucleotides agree with TRBD1. The CDR3 is 15 residues long. CDR1 is MNHEY and CDR2 is SVGEGT in the germline V gene. With 7 bases clipped from V and 1 base from J, the junction kept 6 bases outside the gene matches. For the CDR3, the DNA is TGTGCCAGCATCTTAACAGGGGGGTCCTACAATGAGCAGTTCTTC. It yields the protein CASILTGGSYNEQFF.

There are many counts of this clonotype. The chain uses TRBV20-1 and TRBJ1-5; TRBD1 matches 7 bases. From germline, CDR1 is DFQATT and CDR2 SNEGSKA (reference sequence). After removal of 6 bases from V and 2 bases from J, the junction contained 10 bases not matched to a gene. The CDR3 is 15 amino acids. CDR3 nucleotide sequence: TGCAGTGCGGGTCAGACAGGGTATGGCAATCAGCCCCAGCATTTT. Its protein is CSAGQTGYGNQPQHF.

This clonotype has only a few counts. V is TRBV7-2 and J is TRBJ2-7; unclear D gene. Trimming left V 2 bases short and J 5 bases short, with 10 bases between. Germline CDR1 and CDR2: SGHTA and FQGNSA. The length of the CDR3 is 13 residues. The CDR3 region has the DNA TGTGCCAGCAGCTTAAGGGTTGGGGACGAGCAGTACTTC. Its translation: CASSLRVGDEQYF.

This clonotype was recorded once. The chain combines TRBV7-8 with TRBJ1-1, with D possibly matching TRBD1 (5 bases). The CDR3 covers 14 residues. With 5 bases removed from V and 1 base from J, the gap between germline ends came to 11 bases. The germline V gene encodes CDR1 SGHVS and CDR2 FQNEAQ. The CDR3, as DNA: TGTGCCAGCAGCATAAATACAGGGAACACTGAAGCTTTCTTT. Its protein is CASSINTGNTEAFF. The whole variable domain, remainder taken from reference TRBV7-8 and TRBJ1-1, is GAGVSQSPRYKVAKRGQDVALRCDPISGHVSLFWYQQALGQGPEFLTYFQNEAQLDKSGLPSDRFFAERPEGSVSTLKIQRTQQEDSAVYLCASSINTGNTEAFFGQGTRLTVV.

V gene TRBV7-9 combines with J gene TRBJ2-5, with TRBD1 identical over 9 bases. The ends lost 5 bases at V and 6 bases at J; junction bases unmatched: 4. The CDR3 runs to 13 residues. Germline-derived CDR1 and CDR2 are SEHNR and FQNEAQ (reference sequence). DNA for the CDR3: TGTGCCAGCAGCGGACAGGGGTGGCAGACCCAGTACTTC. As protein: CASSGQGWQTQYF.

The rearrangement joins TRBV11-2 to TRBJ2-1; D could derive from TRBD1 or TRBD2 (6 bases each). V shed 6 bases and J shed 5 bases, with 11 bases lying between them. The germline V gene encodes CDR1 SGHAT and CDR2 FQNNGV. The CDR3 has 13 amino acids. In DNA, the CDR3 is TGTGCCAGCAGTCCGGGGGCGAACAATGAGCAGTTCTTC. Protein sequence: CASSPGANNEQFF.

To note about this clonotype: One end of the junction varies from germline; a read error may be responsible. V gene TRBV11-2 combines with J gene TRBJ2-1; D ambiguous. The germline gives CDR1 SGHAT, CDR2 FQNNGV. The CDR3 runs to 13 residues. The CDR3 DNA follows: TGTGCCAGCAGTTTAGATCGATTGGAGACCCAGTTCTTC. As protein: CASSLDRLETQFF.

This clonotype was counted ten times or more. A much larger clone differs by one base, so this may be a read error. The genes are TRBV7-2 and TRBJ2-5, with a weak D call TRBD1 (6 bases). This CDR3 contains 11 residues. The germline V gene encodes CDR1 SGHTA and CDR2 FQGNSA. The CDR3 bases are TGTGCTACCGGACAGAACAATGAGCAGTACTTC. Its translation is CATGQNNEQYF.

CDR3 coding DNA: TGTGCCAGTCGATCCAGTAGGACAGAATACAATGAGCAGTTCTTC. Residues: CASRSSRTEYNEQFF. V and J are TRBV19 and TRBJ2-1; D perhaps matches TRBD1 (6 bases). Germline values: CDR1 LNHDA, CDR2 SQIVND (reference sequence). V gave up 8 bases and J gave up 4 bases, with 18 bases separating them. The CDR3 consists of 15 residues.

This clonotype occurred many times. The chain couples TRBV5-1 to TRBJ2-3, with a tentative D call TRBD1 (6 bases). CDR3 length: 13 residues. The germline V gene encodes CDR1 SGHRS and CDR2 YFSETQ. The V end was cut by 4 bases, the J end by 2 bases, with 8 bases between. The CDR3 spells CASSNRVTDTQYF. CDR3 sequence (DNA): TGCGCCAGCAGCAACAGGGTCACAGATACGCAGTATTTT.

This clonotype was seen just once. A read error may account for a junction end that differs from germline. V is TRBV7-2 and J is TRBJ2-1; no clear D. With the DNA end fitting TRBJ2-7 better, the J assignment may be wrong. CDR3 size: 15 residues. CDR1 is SGHTA, CDR2 FQGNSA, per germline. Here the CDR3 DNA reads TGTGCCAGCGGCTTAGATGGGTACTCCTACAATGAGCAGTACTTC. Translated, it gives CASGLDGYSYNEQYF.

The chain links TRBV14 to TRBJ1-1, with D unresolved. Germline lookup yields CDR1 SGHDN and CDR2 FVKESK. The CDR3 spans 14 residues. Trimming removed 3 bases at V and 2 bases at J, with 10 bases between. The CDR3 region has the DNA TGTGCCAGCAGCCACACAAGATCTAACACTGAAGCTTTCTTT. This encodes CASSHTRSNTEAFF.

This clonotype was observed many times. The V call is TRBV7-2, the J call TRBJ2-3; D might be TRBD2 (5 bases). Germline values: CDR1 SGHTA, CDR2 FQGNSA. Deletions cut 3 bases from V and 4 bases from J, with 8 bases between. This CDR3 region has 13 residues. The CDR3 is CASSFTEADTQYF. In DNA, the CDR3 is TGTGCCAGCAGCTTCACGGAGGCAGATACGCAGTATTTT.

A word on this clonotype: The junction departs from germline at one end; a sequencing error may be responsible. The V gene is TRBV7-2, the J gene TRBJ2-1; possibly TRBD2 for D (6 bases). Per germline, CDR1 SGHTA and CDR2 FQGNSA. The CDR3 is made up of 13 amino acids. Here the CDR3 reads CASRGRGRNEQLF. The CDR3 nucleotides are TGTGCCAGCCGCGGCCGGGGGAGGAATGAGCAGTTGTTC.

The chain carries TRBV6-1 and TRBJ1-1; no firm D call. In germline, CDR1 is MNHNS, CDR2 SASEGT. Trimming removed 6 bases at V and 5 bases at J, with 13 bases between. The CDR3 spans 13 residues. CDR3 DNA sequence: TGTGCCAGCAGCCTCATATTGGGGACTGAAGCTTTCTTT. Its translation is CASSLILGTEAFF.

V usage is TRBV4-3 and J usage is TRBJ1-2, with a weak D call TRBD1 (5 bases). The germline gives CDR1 LGHNA, CDR2 YSLEER. The CDR3 has 13 amino acids. Trimming took 3 bases from V and 8 from J, leaving 13 bases between them. CDR3 protein: CASSQQGSGGYTF. CDR3 nucleotide sequence: TGCGCCAGCAGCCAGCAGGGAAGTGGAGGCTACACCTTC.

The chain joins TRBV19 to TRBJ2-1; TRBD1 agrees at 9 bases. Germline loops: CDR1 LNHDA, CDR2 SQIVND (reference sequence). The CDR3 covers 15 residues. J was trimmed by 7 bases and V by 3 bases; bases with no gene match: 7. The CDR3 here is CASSISGQGTNEQFF. The CDR3 DNA reads as TGTGCCAGTAGTATCTCGGGACAGGGCACTAATGAGCAGTTCTTC.

This chain joins TRBV28 and TRBJ2-5, with TRBD1 matching over 7 bases. J lost 11 bases, V lost 3 bases, and 6 bases had no gene match. The CDR3 is 12 residues long. Germline loops: CDR1 MDHEN, CDR2 SYDVKM. CDR3 loop: CASSFRGTEQYF. CDR3 bases: TGTGCCAGCAGTTTCAGGGGGACAGAGCAGTACTTC.

This clonotype showed up just a few times. This rearrangement joins TRBV28 to TRBJ2-2; 8 bases match TRBD1. This CDR3 region has 14 residues. Germline CDR1 is MDHEN and CDR2 is SYDVKM. The V and J ends lost 6 bases and 5 bases, in that order; junction bases with no gene match: 5. In DNA form, the CDR3 reads TGTGCCAGCAGGAGGACAGGGTATACCGGGGAGCTGTTTTTT. Translated, it gives CASRRTGYTGELFF. The full variable domain, with the rest looked up from reference TRBV28 and TRBJ2-2, is DVKVTQSSRYLVKRTGEKVFLECVQDMDHENMFWYRQDPGLGLRLIYFSYDVKMKEKGDIPEGYSVSREKKERFSLILESASTNQTSMYLCASRRTGYTGELFFGEGSRLTVL.

A few counts support this clonotype. A much larger clone sits a single nucleotide away, making a read error possible. This chain connects TRBV7-9 to TRBJ2-1; D gene ambiguous. Germline V CDR1 and CDR2: SEHNR, FQNEAQ (reference sequence). Between the trimmed V and J ends, which lost 1 base and 5 bases, there was a span of 18 bases. This CDR3 is built from 17 residues. The CDR3 loop reads CASSLVGGRRSHNEQFF. In nucleotides, the CDR3 is TGTGCCAGCAGCTTAGTCGGTGGGCGAAGATCCCACAATGAGCAGTTCTTC.

Only one count was recorded for this clonotype. This sequence joins TRBV12-3 or TRBV12-4 and TRBJ2-5, with 7 bases matching TRBD1. The J call may be mistaken, given a closer DNA end match to TRBJ2-7. This CDR3 contains 16 residues. The CDR3 nucleotides are TGTGCCAGCAGCCCTCTCCGACAGGGAAGTAATCACGAGCAGTACTTC. It specifies CASSPLRQGSNHEQYF.